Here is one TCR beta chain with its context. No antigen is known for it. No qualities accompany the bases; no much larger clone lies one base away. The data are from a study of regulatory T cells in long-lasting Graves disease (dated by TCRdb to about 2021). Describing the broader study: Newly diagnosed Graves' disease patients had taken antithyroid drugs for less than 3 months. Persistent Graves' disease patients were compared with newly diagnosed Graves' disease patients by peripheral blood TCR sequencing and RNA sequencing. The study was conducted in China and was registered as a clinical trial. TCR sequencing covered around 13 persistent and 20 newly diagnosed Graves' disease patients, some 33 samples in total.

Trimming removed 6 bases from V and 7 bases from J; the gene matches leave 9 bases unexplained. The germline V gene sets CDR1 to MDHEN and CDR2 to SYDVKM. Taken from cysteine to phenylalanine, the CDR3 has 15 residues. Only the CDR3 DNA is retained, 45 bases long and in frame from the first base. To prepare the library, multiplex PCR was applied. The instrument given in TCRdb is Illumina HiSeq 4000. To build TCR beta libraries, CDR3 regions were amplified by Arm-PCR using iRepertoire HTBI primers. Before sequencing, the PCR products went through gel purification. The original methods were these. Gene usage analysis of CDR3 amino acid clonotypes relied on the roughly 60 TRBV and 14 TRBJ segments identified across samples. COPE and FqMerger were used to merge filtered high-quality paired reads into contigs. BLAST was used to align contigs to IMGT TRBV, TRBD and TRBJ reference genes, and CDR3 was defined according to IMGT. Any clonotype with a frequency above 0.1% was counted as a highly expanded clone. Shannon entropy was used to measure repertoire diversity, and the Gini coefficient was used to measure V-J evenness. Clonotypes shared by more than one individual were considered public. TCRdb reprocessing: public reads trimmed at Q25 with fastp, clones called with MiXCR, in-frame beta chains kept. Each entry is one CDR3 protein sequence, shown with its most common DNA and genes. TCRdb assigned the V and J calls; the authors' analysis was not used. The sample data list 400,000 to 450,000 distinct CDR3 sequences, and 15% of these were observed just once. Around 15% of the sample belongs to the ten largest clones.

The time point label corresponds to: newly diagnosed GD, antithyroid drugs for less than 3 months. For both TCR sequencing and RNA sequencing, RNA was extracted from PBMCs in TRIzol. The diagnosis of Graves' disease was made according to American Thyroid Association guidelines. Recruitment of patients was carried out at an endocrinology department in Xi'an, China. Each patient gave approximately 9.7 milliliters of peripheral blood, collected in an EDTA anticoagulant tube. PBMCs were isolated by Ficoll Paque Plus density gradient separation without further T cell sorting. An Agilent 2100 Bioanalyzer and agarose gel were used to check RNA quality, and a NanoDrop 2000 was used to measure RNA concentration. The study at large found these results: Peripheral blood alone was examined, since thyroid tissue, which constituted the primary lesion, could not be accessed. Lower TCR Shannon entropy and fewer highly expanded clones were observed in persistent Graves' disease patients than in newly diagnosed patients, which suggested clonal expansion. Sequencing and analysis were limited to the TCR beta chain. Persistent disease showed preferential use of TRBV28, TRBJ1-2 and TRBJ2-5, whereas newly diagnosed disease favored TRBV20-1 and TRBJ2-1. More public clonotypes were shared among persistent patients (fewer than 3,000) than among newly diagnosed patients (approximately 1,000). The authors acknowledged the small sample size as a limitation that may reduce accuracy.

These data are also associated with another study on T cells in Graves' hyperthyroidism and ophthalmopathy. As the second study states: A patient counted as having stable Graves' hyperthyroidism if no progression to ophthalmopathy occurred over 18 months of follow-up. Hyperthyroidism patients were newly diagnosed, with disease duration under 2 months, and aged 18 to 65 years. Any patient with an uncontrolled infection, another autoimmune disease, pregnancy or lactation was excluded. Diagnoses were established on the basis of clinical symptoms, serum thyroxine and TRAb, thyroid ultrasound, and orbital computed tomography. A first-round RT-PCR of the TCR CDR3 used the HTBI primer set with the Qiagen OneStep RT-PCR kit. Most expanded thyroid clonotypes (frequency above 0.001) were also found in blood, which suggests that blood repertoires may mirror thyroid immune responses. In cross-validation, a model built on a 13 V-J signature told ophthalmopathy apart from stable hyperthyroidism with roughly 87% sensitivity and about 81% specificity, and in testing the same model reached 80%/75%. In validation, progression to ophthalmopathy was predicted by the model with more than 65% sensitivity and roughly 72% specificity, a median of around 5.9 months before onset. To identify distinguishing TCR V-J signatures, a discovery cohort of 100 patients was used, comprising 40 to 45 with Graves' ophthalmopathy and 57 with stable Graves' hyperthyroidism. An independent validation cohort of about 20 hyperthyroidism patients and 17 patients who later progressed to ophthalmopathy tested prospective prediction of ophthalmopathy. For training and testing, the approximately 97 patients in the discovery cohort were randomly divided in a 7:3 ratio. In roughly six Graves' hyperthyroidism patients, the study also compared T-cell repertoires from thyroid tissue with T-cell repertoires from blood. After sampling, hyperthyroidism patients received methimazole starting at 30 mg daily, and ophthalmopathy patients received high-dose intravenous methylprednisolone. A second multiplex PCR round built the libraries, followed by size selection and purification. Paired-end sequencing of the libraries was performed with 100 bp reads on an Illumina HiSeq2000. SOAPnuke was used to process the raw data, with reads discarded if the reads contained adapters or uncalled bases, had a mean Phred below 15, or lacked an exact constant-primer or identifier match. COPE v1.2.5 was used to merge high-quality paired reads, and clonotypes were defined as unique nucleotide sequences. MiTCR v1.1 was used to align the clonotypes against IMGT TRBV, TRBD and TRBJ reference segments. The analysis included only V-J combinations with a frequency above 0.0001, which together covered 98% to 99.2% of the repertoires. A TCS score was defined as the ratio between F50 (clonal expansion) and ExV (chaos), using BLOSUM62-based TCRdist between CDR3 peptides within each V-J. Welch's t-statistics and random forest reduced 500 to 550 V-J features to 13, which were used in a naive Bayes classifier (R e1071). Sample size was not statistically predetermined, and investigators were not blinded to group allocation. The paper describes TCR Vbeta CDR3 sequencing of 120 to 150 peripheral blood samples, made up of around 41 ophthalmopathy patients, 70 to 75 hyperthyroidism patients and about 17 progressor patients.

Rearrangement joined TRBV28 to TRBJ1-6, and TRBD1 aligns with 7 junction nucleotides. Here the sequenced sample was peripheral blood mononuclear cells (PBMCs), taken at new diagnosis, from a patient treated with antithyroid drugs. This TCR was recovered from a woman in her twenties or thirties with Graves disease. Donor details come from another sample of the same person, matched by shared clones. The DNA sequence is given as TGTGCCAGCAGGGGTAAACAGGGGACCAATTCACCCCTCCACTTT. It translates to CASRGKQGTNSPLHF.